This T cell receptor beta chain was recovered during a study of blood T cell repertoires in COVID-19. Clones were read by immunoSEQ multiplex PCR, and TCRdb kept only the in-frame ones, dropping some. Counted here are roughly 220,000 clones, about 90% occurring once; the ten biggest clones make up roughly 15%. The sample was PBMCs or T cells enriched from blood (not recorded which). The TCR sequence derives from a young man who had been exposed to COVID-19.

The CDR3 spells CASSLSRTGWGNTIYF. The CDR3 coding sequence is TGTGCCAGCAGTTTATCAAGGACAGGGTGGGGAAACACCATATATTTT. The V and J genes are TRBV27 and TRBJ1-3, with 8 positions matching TRBD1. With V trimmed by 0 bases and J by 4 bases, 5 bases remained unmatched. CDR1 and CDR2 (germline): MNHEY, SMNVEV (reference sequence). The CDR3 is made up of 16 amino acids.